The T cell receptor beta chain described here comes from a study of PD-1 blockade in classical Hodgkin lymphoma. As to time point: cycle 4 day 1 (C4D1), after less than 7 weeks of nivolumab. All patients relapsed after autologous stem cell transplantation, and brentuximab vedotin exposure varied. In germline, CDR1 is SGHAT, CDR2 FQNNGV. The CDR3 runs to 12 residues. V shed 4 bases and J shed 7 bases, with 10 bases lying between them. TCRdb's table, derived via immunoSEQ multiplex PCR, lists solely in-frame clones and lacks some. The sample has roughly 60,000 clones; about 90% are singletons. This clone was counted once.

This TCR was sampled from a human donor with classical Hodgkin lymphoma. The sample was peripheral blood mononuclear cells (PBMCs), taken before the fourth cycle of nivolumab. The rearrangement uses TRBV11-2 and TRBJ1-1, with D tentatively TRBD1 (6 bases). The CDR3 DNA reads TGTGCCAGCAGCTCCGGACAGTTTGAAGCTTTCTTT. This gives the protein CASSSGQFEAFF.